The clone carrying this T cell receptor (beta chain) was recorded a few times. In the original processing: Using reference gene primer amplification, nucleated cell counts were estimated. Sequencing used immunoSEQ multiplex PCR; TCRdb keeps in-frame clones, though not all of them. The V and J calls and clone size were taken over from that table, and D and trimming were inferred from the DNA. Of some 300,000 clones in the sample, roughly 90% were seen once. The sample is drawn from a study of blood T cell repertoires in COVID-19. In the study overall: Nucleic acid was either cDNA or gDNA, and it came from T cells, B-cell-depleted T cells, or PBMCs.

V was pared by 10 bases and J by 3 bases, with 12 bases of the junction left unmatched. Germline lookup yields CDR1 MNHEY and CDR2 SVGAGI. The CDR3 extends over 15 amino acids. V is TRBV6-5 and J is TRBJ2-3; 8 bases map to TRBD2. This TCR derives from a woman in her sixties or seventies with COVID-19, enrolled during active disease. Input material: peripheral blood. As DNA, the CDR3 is TGTGCCAACACTCAGCGGGGGCTGGGGACAGATACGCAGTATTTT. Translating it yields CANTQRGLGTDTQYF.